Reported below is one T cell receptor (beta chain). Its antigen is not identified. The protocol was immunoSEQ multiplex PCR, while the TCRdb copy is restricted to in-frame clones and leaves out a portion. Among 20,000 to 25,000 clones, about 89% were seen once, and the ten largest hold over 50%. This sample is drawn from a study of OX40 agonist ivuxolimab in advanced cancers. At the level of the study: Mean age around 64 years, range roughly 23 to 79; roughly 82% male.

V shed 3 bases and J shed 4 bases, with 13 bases lying between them. CDR1 and CDR2 from the germline V gene are LNHDA and SQIVND (reference sequence). There are 15 residues in the CDR3. Notes on the study in general: Average numbers of expanded clones were greater in CD8+ T cells than in CD4+.

The sequence came from an adult with an advanced solid tumor such as melanoma, head and neck, liver or kidney cancer. Sequenced here: CD4+ or CD8+ T cells sorted from blood, sampled in a trial of the OX40 agonist ivuxolimab. V is TRBV19 and J is TRBJ2-1; D may be TRBD1 (8 bases). The CDR3 reads CASSIGQGGYNEQFF. Written as DNA, the CDR3 is TGTGCCAGTAGTATTGGACAGGGAGGGTACAATGAGCAGTTCTTC.